These T cell receptor beta chains were read from a single sample in a study of T-cell memory formation after mild COVID-19. TCRdb ran MiXCR on the 5' RACE reads and lists one entry per CDR3 protein. This sample has 300,000 to 400,000 distinct CDR3 sequences, with roughly 21% found just once. The sample consisted of PBMCs or a T cell subset sorted from them (not recorded which). The source of these receptors is an adult woman who had mild COVID-19 (a few samples of this study predate the infection). Cell type and time point are not known. Each CDR3 is given with its conserved first and last residue. The D gene is left open where the match is weak. Size is omitted from some rows. Given values are once, few, many or a class for expanded clones.

v_call	j_call	clone_size	d_call	cdr3_nt	cdr3_aa
TRBV2	TRBJ2-7	-	-	TGTGCCAGCATTCCCCGCCCGGACTCTCTCTTAAGGGAGCAGTACTTC	CASIPRPDSLLREQYF
TRBV7-9	TRBJ2-7	few	-	TGTGCCAGCAGCTCCGCCGGGCCCCAGTCCGAGCAGTACTTC	CASSSAGPQSEQYF
TRBV27	TRBJ2-7	-	-	TGTGCCAGCAGTTTGGTGTCCGGAGATAATACACCTTTGCGTCAGTACTTC	CASSLVSGDNTPLRQYF
TRBV12-3/TRBV12-4	TRBJ1-1	-	-	TGTGCCACCAAGACAGGCGGGACTGAAGCTTTCTTT	CATKTGGTEAFF
TRBV24-1	TRBJ2-7	few	TRBD1	TGTGCCACCAGTGACCAAGGACAGGGCCGTGACGAGCAGTACTTC	CATSDQGQGRDEQYF
TRBV7-9	TRBJ2-5	-	-	TGTGCCAGCAGCTCCACAGTTGGGGGCGTCGTCCAAGAGACCCAGTACTTC	CASSSTVGGVVQETQYF
TRBV24-1	TRBJ1-2	-	-	TGTGCCACCAGTGGTAGGGACACTACCTCCCAAAGAGGCTACACCTTC	CATSGRDTTSQRGYTF
TRBV14	TRBJ2-5	-	-	TGTGCCAGCAGCCAAGAAGGCTGGCAAGAGACCCAGTACTTC	CASSQEGWQETQYF
TRBV7-3	TRBJ1-1	-	-	TGTGCCAGCAGCTTAGAAGGGGAGAGTCGTGCTTTCTTT	CASSLEGESRAFF
TRBV6-2/TRBV6-3	TRBJ2-3	-	TRBD2	TGTGCCACCTATAGCGGGGGGACAGATACGCAGTATTTT	CATYSGGTDTQYF
TRBV5-1	TRBJ2-5	-	TRBD2	TGCGCCAGCAGCGTGGGTGCGGCGGGGGGTTTTGAGACCCAGTACTTC	CASSVGAAGGFETQYF
TRBV4-1	TRBJ1-1	-	-	TGCGCCAGCAGCCGACTACTATTGGCTATGAACACTGAAGCTTTCTTT	CASSRLLLAMNTEAFF
TRBV6-2/TRBV6-3	TRBJ1-6	-	-	TGTGCCAGCAGCTCCGGGAATCGTGCCTCAACCCTCCACTTT	CASSSGNRASTLHF
TRBV6-5	TRBJ2-3	few	-	TGTGCCAGCAGTTACTCAGATACGCAGTATTTT	CASSYSDTQYF
TRBV7-8	TRBJ2-5	-	-	TGTGCCAGCAGGGATGAGGGGTTGGAGACCCAGTACTTC	CASRDEGLETQYF
TRBV24-1	TRBJ2-1	many	TRBD2	TGTGCCACCAGTGACCATCTAGCGGGAAGCTACAATGAGCAGTTCTTC	CATSDHLAGSYNEQFF
TRBV4-3	TRBJ2-3	few	TRBD2	TGCGCCAGCAGCCAAGATACTATAGCGGGAGCCACAGATACGCAGTATTTT	CASSQDTIAGATDTQYF
TRBV15	TRBJ1-2	-	-	TGTGCCACCAGCAGAGCTAGGGGGGAACAGGGAGATGGCTACACCTTC	CATSRARGEQGDGYTF
TRBV30	TRBJ2-7	few	TRBD1	TGTGCCGGGACAGGGGTTTCCTACGAGCAGTACTTC	CAGTGVSYEQYF
TRBV7-6	TRBJ2-1	-	-	TGTGCCAGCAGCTCAGAGAGCAATGAGCAGTTCTTC	CASSSESNEQFF
TRBV5-1	TRBJ2-5	few	-	TGCGCCAGCAGCGACGACACAGGACGTCAGGAGACCCAGTACTTC	CASSDDTGRQETQYF
TRBV24-1	TRBJ2-3	-	-	TGTGCCACCAGTGATTTGAAGGGCTTGCTGGGGGATACGCAGTATTTT	CATSDLKGLLGDTQYF
TRBV12-3/TRBV12-4	TRBJ2-7	few	-	TGTGCCAGCAGTTGGACCACCGCCTACGAGCAGTACTTC	CASSWTTAYEQYF
TRBV23-1	TRBJ1-5	-	-	TGCGCCAGCACTCGTTTTCGCAATCAGCCCCAGCATTTT	CASTRFRNQPQHF
TRBV4-2	TRBJ2-3	few	-	TGTGCCAGCAGCGCGGGGATTTCGCAAAACACAGATACGCAGTATTTT	CASSAGISQNTDTQYF
TRBV11-2	TRBJ2-1	-	-	TGTGCCAGCAGCTTAGTTGGTTCCTACAATGAGCAGTTCTTC	CASSLVGSYNEQFF
TRBV20-1	TRBJ1-6	few	-	TGCAGTGCTAGAGATGCGGGGTACAGGGTTCGTTCACCCCTCCACTTT	CSARDAGYRVRSPLHF
TRBV15	TRBJ2-7	-	TRBD1	TGTGCCACCAGCAGCGATAGGGGGCCGAGCTCCTACGAGCAGTACTTC	CATSSDRGPSSYEQYF
TRBV4-1	TRBJ2-3	-	-	TGCGCCAGCAGCCAAGATAGTACGCAGTATTTT	CASSQDSTQYF
TRBV28	TRBJ2-1	many	TRBD1	TGTGCCAGCATCCCCGGGACAGCCTACAATGAGCAGTTCTTC	CASIPGTAYNEQFF
TRBV9	TRBJ2-1	-	TRBD2	TGTGCCAGCAGCGTAGGAGCGGGAGTCTACAATGAGCAGTTCTTC	CASSVGAGVYNEQFF
TRBV5-1	TRBJ1-1	-	-	TGCGCCAGCAGTCTTACAGGGCACACTGAAGCTTTCTTT	CASSLTGHTEAFF
TRBV7-9	TRBJ2-1	-	-	TGTGCCAGCAGCTTAGGACTTATGAGCTCCTACAATGAGCAGTTCTTC	CASSLGLMSSYNEQFF
TRBV12-3/TRBV12-4	TRBJ1-2	many	-	TGTGCCAGCAGTTTGTCCGGTAACTATGGCTACACCTTC	CASSLSGNYGYTF
TRBV18	TRBJ1-4	-	-	TGTGCCAGCTCACCACTACTGGGCAGTTATGAAAAACTGTTTTTT	CASSPLLGSYEKLFF
TRBV12-3/TRBV12-4	TRBJ1-6	few	-	TGTGCCAGCAGTTTAGGGACTAATTCACCCCTCCACTTT	CASSLGTNSPLHF
TRBV12-3/TRBV12-4	TRBJ2-7	once	-	TGTGCCAGCACCCGGGGGCCGGAAGGGGGCGGCGAGCAGTACTTC	CASTRGPEGGGEQYF
TRBV5-7	TRBJ2-5	few	TRBD1	TGTGCCAGCAGCCTAATCCGGGACAGGGTTTTGGATTATCAAGAGACCCAGTACTTC	CASSLIRDRVLDYQETQYF
TRBV12-3/TRBV12-4	TRBJ1-2	many	-	TGTGCCAGCAGTCTATGGGGGACTGCGGCGGAGTATGGCTACACCTTC	CASSLWGTAAEYGYTF
TRBV7-2	TRBJ1-6	few	-	TGTGCCAGCAGCGCAACCGACGGGGGCCCTTATTCACCCCTCCACTTT	CASSATDGGPYSPLHF
TRBV5-5	TRBJ2-1	few	TRBD2	TGTGCCAGCAGCACGGGACTAGCGGGAGCCGAGGAGCAGTTCTTC	CASSTGLAGAEEQFF
TRBV29-1	TRBJ2-3	few	-	TGCAGCGTTGGCAGTAGCACAGATACGCAGTATTTT	CSVGSSTDTQYF
TRBV19	TRBJ2-1	-	-	TGTGCCAGTAGTATAGGGGAAGACAATGAGCAGTTCTTC	CASSIGEDNEQFF
TRBV10-3	TRBJ1-2	-	-	TGTGCCATCAGTGGACATGCCAACTATGGCTACACCTTC	CAISGHANYGYTF
TRBV20-1	TRBJ2-1	-	-	TGCAGTGTCTCCGTGAGGGACAACGTCTTCTTAAGCTCCTACAATGAGCAGTTCTTC	CSVSVRDNVFLSSYNEQFF
TRBV20-1	TRBJ1-3	-	-	TGCAGTGCTACGAGGGAGGTGATCGGAAACACCATATATTTT	CSATREVIGNTIYF
TRBV11-3	TRBJ1-1	-	-	TGTGCCAGCAGCTTAGATGGGGGTCGGTGGACTGAAGCTTTCTTT	CASSLDGGRWTEAFF
TRBV3-1	TRBJ2-1	few	-	TGTGCCAGCACGGCGGGACGTAACAATGAGCAGTTCTTC	CASTAGRNNEQFF
TRBV5-1	TRBJ2-1	-	-	TGCGCCAGCAGCTTGGTCCGGACCCTCAATGAGCAGTTCTTC	CASSLVRTLNEQFF